Presented here are 26 T cell receptor beta chains from one specimen sequenced in a study of CD8+ T cells in alopecia areata. As the sequencing template, cDNA was produced by extracting RNA and reverse transcribing it. Here immunoSEQ multiplex PCR was the method, and the copy in TCRdb shows in-frame clones only, minus some. The sample includes roughly 150,000 clones, about nine tenths of them seen just once. Specimen: CD8+ T cells sorted from blood, collected at week 0. The source is a human donor with alopecia areata.

V is TRBV4-1 and J is TRBJ1-1, with D maybe TRBD1 (5 bases). CDR3 size: 14 residues. V was cut by 4 bases and J by 0 bases, with 9 bases left in between. Per the germline V gene, CDR1 is MGHRA and CDR2 is YSYEKL. The CDR3 DNA is TGCGCCAGCAGCCTTGGGGGACTGAACACTGAAGCTTTCTTT. The encoded protein is CASSLGGLNTEAFF.

The chain uses TRBV6-1 and TRBJ2-3; D unclear. Germline CDR1 reads MNHNS; CDR2 reads SASEGT. V lost 4 bases to trimming and J lost 0 bases, with 14 bases between them. CDR3 size: 16 residues. The CDR3 region is CASSASAATSTDTQYF. The DNA of the CDR3 is TGTGCCAGCAGTGCTTCGGCGGCAACTAGCACAGATACGCAGTATTTT.

This clone was observed a few times. The chain couples TRBV19 to TRBJ2-7, with D perhaps being TRBD1 or TRBD2 (5 bases each). V shed 3 bases and J shed 2 bases, with 14 bases lying between them. There are 15 residues in the CDR3. In germline, CDR1 is LNHDA, CDR2 SQIVND (reference sequence). CDR3 in amino acids: CASSIRDVTTYEQYF. The CDR3 region has the DNA TGTGCCAGTAGTATTCGGGACGTAACCACCTACGAGCAGTACTTC.

The CDR3 nucleotides are TGCAGCGTTATCGACAGGGGGAATGAAAAACTGTTTTTT. Encoded protein: CSVIDRGNEKLFF. V is TRBV29-1 and J is TRBJ1-4, with TRBD1 matching 9 bases. CDR1 is SQVTM and CDR2 is ANQGSEA in the germline V gene. The CDR3 length is 13 residues. J gave up 5 bases and V 5 bases, and 3 bases lay outside the gene matches.

The chain is built from TRBV2 and TRBJ2-3; the D is unclear. This CDR3 contains 15 residues. V gave up 2 bases and J gave up 3 bases, with 12 bases separating them. Germline V lookup: CDR1 SNHLY, CDR2 FYNNEI. The CDR3 region is CASSEWADRTDTQYF. The CDR3 region has the DNA TGTGCCAGCAGTGAATGGGCGGATCGAACAGATACGCAGTATTTT.

This chain joins TRBV7-3 and TRBJ2-3, with 7 bases identical to TRBD2. J gave up 0 bases and V 6 bases, and 9 bases lay outside the gene matches. CDR3 length: 16 residues. The germline V gene has CDR1 SGHTA and CDR2 FQGTGA. The CDR3: CASSHLADTSTDTQYF. The CDR3 DNA is TGTGCCAGCAGTCACCTAGCGGATACTAGCACAGATACGCAGTATTTT.

J is TRBJ1-1 and V is TRBV27; D is uncertain. The V gene's germline CDR1 is MNHEY and CDR2 SMNVEV (reference sequence). The CDR3 is 14 residues long. V lost 1 base and J 1 base, leaving 7 bases between the germline ends. The CDR3: CASSLWQGNTEAFF. CDR3 bases: TGTGCCAGCAGTTTATGGCAAGGGAACACTGAAGCTTTCTTT.

The chain uses TRBV30 and TRBJ1-2; D not certain. Germline values: CDR1 GTSNPN, CDR2 SVGIG (reference sequence). The CDR3 covers 15 residues. V shed 2 bases and J shed 6 bases, with 19 bases lying between them. CDR3 sequence (DNA): TGTGCCTGGAGTTTCGGACTTGCGGATGGGGATGGCTACACCTTC. The encoded protein is CAWSFGLADGDGYTF. Combining the CDR3 with reference TRBV30 and TRBJ1-2 gives the whole variable domain SQTIHQWPATLVQPVGSPLSLECTVEGTSNPNLYWYRQAAGRGLQLLFYSVGIGQISSEVPQNLSASRPQDRQFILSSKKLLLSDSGFYLCAWSFGLADGDGYTFGSGTRLTVV.

This chain's CDR3 is CASSLRGGIEAFF. CDR3 DNA: TGTGCCAGCAGCTTAAGGGGGGGCATTGAAGCTTTCTTT. The chain joins TRBV7-9 to TRBJ1-1; D is possibly TRBD1 (6 bases). V was shortened by 2 bases and J by 7 bases, with 11 bases between the two germline ends. From germline, CDR1 is SEHNR and CDR2 FQNEAQ (reference sequence). The CDR3 consists of 13 residues.

The chain employs TRBV30 and TRBJ1-1; 7 bases are a match to TRBD1. CDR3 length: 15 amino acids. V shed 0 bases, J shed 4 bases, and the junction held 8 bases outside the gene matches. Germline CDR1 GTSNPN, CDR2 SVGIG (reference sequence). The CDR3 reads CAWSVPDREITEAFF. The DNA of the CDR3 is TGTGCCTGGAGTGTACCCGACAGGGAGATCACTGAAGCTTTCTTT.

The chain couples TRBV2 to TRBJ2-4; 11 nucleotides align to TRBD1. The CDR3 has 13 amino acids. The V and J ends lost 10 bases and 7 bases, in that order; junction bases with no gene match: 6. The germline CDR1 and CDR2 sequences are SNHLY and FYNNEI. CDR3 DNA sequence: TGTGCCACCCTGGGACAGGGGGTGAACATTCAGTACTTC. The encoded protein is CATLGQGVNIQYF. Based on the CDR3 plus reference TRBV2 and TRBJ2-4, the full variable domain is EPEVTQTPSHQVTQMGQEVILRCVPISNHLYFYWYRQILGQKVEFLVSFYNNEISEKSEIFDDQFSVERPDGSNFTLKIRSTKLEDSAMYFCATLGQGVNIQYFGAGTRLSVL.

The chain links TRBV27 to TRBJ2-7; 8 bases agree with TRBD2. CDR1 and CDR2 from the germline V gene are MNHEY and SMNVEV (reference sequence). The junction had 16 bases not matched to a gene; V was cut back by 6 bases and J by 0 bases. The CDR3 extends over 18 amino acids. CDR3 region: CASSLAPQTSASSYEQYF. CDR3 sequence (DNA): TGTGCCAGCAGCTTAGCCCCGCAGACTAGCGCGAGCTCCTACGAGCAGTACTTC.

This sequence joins TRBV15 and TRBJ1-2, with a tentative D call TRBD1 (6 bases). The CDR3 is made up of 17 amino acids. V lost 0 bases to trimming and J lost 6 bases, with 20 bases between them. From germline, CDR1 is LNHNV and CDR2 YYDKDF (reference sequence). The CDR3: CATSRDSRTGNFNGYTF. CDR3 DNA: TGTGCCACCAGCAGAGATTCGCGAACAGGGAACTTTAATGGCTACACCTTC.

The genes are TRBV30 and TRBJ1-5; D remains unclear. Trimming cost V 2 bases and J 2 bases, with 10 bases left between them. Germline V CDR1 and CDR2: GTSNPN, SVGIG (reference sequence). The CDR3 consists of 14 residues. CDR3 sequence: CAWSPGSRNQPQHF. The DNA for the CDR3 is TGTGCCTGGAGTCCAGGCTCCCGCAATCAGCCCCAGCATTTT.

The chain couples TRBV19 to TRBJ2-7, with D uncertain. Germline CDR1 is LNHDA and CDR2 is SQIVND (reference sequence). The CDR3 loop spans 15 amino acids. Trimming cost V 4 bases and J 0 bases, with 13 bases left between them. The CDR3 bases are TGTGCCAGTAGTACAGAAGTAGGGAACTCCTACGAGCAGTACTTC. Amino acids: CASSTEVGNSYEQYF. The complete variable domain, with remaining parts taken from reference TRBV19 and TRBJ2-7, reads DGGITQSPKYLFRKEGQNVTLSCEQNLNHDAMYWYRQDPGQGLRLIYYSQIVNDFQKGDIAEGYSVSREKKESFPLTVTSAQKNPTAFYLCASSTEVGNSYEQYFGPGTRLTVT.

This clone was counted a few times. This chain links TRBV5-1 with TRBJ2-7; D is perhaps TRBD2 (6 bases). Trimming shortened V by 5 bases and J by 4 bases, and 19 bases separated the two germline ends. Germline assignment: CDR1 SGHRS and CDR2 YFSETQ. The CDR3 spans 15 residues. The CDR3 protein is CASRVGLASTYEQYF. As DNA, the CDR3 is TGCGCCAGCAGGGTCGGTCTAGCGTCCACTTACGAGCAGTACTTC.

V and J are TRBV27 and TRBJ1-5; D is unresolved. CDR3 size: 12 residues. Trimming left V 6 bases short and J 3 bases short, with 6 bases between. Germline V CDR1 and CDR2: MNHEY, SMNVEV (reference sequence). CDR3 DNA: TGTGCCAGCAGCCCAGACAATCAGCCCCAGCATTTT. This translates into CASSPDNQPQHF.

The gene calls are TRBV2 and TRBJ2-1, with a weak D call TRBD2 (5 bases). This CDR3 has 16 residues. The germline V and J ends were trimmed by 3 bases and 2 bases, with 14 bases remaining between them. Per germline, CDR1 SNHLY and CDR2 FYNNEI. The CDR3 region is CASSEIGDSPYNEQFF. The CDR3 DNA reads TGTGCCAGCAGTGAGATCGGGGATTCCCCCTACAATGAGCAGTTCTTC.

The V and J genes are TRBV7-9 and TRBJ2-7, with D tentatively TRBD1 (5 bases). Germline V CDR1 and CDR2: SEHNR, FQNEAQ (reference sequence). The V and J ends lost 1 base and 5 bases respectively, with 15 bases between them. This CDR3 spans 15 amino acids. The CDR3 spells CASSLGAGLAHEQYF. The CDR3 coding sequence is TGTGCCAGCAGCTTAGGGGCAGGGCTCGCCCACGAGCAGTACTTC. Full variable domain (remainder filled in from reference TRBV7-9 and TRBJ2-7): DTGVSQNPRHKITKRGQNVTFRCDPISEHNRLYWYRQTLGQGPEFLTYFQNEAQLEKSRLLSDRFSAERPKGSFSTLEIQRTEQGDSAMYLCASSLGAGLAHEQYFGPGTRLTVT.

This rearrangement joins TRBV29-1 to TRBJ2-7; D is perhaps TRBD2 (6 bases). Per the germline V gene, CDR1 is SQVTM and CDR2 is ANQGSEA. V was trimmed by 2 bases and J by 2 bases, leaving 10 bases between them. The CDR3 is made up of 13 amino acids. The CDR3 nucleotides are TGCAGCGTTGAAACGGGGGAACCCTACGAGCAGTACTTC. Encoded protein: CSVETGEPYEQYF.

The chain joins TRBV29-1 to TRBJ1-1; 7 nucleotides match TRBD1. The CDR3 is made up of 14 amino acids. The J segment lost 1 base and the V segment lost 6 bases, leaving 8 bases of the junction unmatched. Looked up from germline, CDR1 is SQVTM and CDR2 is ANQGSEA. The CDR3 reads CSVPPGTENTEAFF. CDR3 coding DNA: TGCAGCGTCCCTCCCGGGACAGAGAACACTGAAGCTTTCTTT.

The J gene is TRBJ2-5, the V gene TRBV9; weak D call: TRBD2 (5 bases). V dropped 3 bases and J dropped 5 bases, with 8 bases sitting between them. Germline V CDR1 and CDR2: SGDLS, YYNGEE. The CDR3 length is 12 residues. The CDR3 coding sequence is TGTGCCAGCAGCGGTACGGGGGAGACCCAGTACTTC. Amino acid sequence: CASSGTGETQYF.

V and J are TRBV9 and TRBJ2-1; D gene ambiguous. Germline CDR1 and CDR2: SGDLS and YYNGEE. V shed 2 bases and J shed 9 bases, with 12 bases lying between them. This CDR3 has 13 residues. CDR3 loop: CASSVNSPSEQFF. The CDR3 DNA is TGTGCCAGCAGCGTTAACTCGCCGAGTGAGCAGTTCTTC.

The chain employs TRBV2 and TRBJ1-3, with D uncertain. Trimming removed 6 bases at V and 5 bases at J, with 5 bases between. CDR1 and CDR2 from the germline V gene are SNHLY and FYNNEI. There are 11 residues in the CDR3. DNA of the CDR3: TGTGCCAGCAGGGGTAGAAACACCATATATTTT. Its protein is CASRGRNTIYF.

The chain links TRBV13 to TRBJ2-1; tentative D call: TRBD1 (6 bases). V was pared by 5 bases and J by 1 base, with 12 bases between. Germline assignment: CDR1 PRHDT and CDR2 FYEKMQ (reference sequence). This CDR3 spans 15 amino acids. CDR3 nucleotide sequence: TGTGCCAGCAGCCTCTGGACAGATTCCTACAATGAGCAGTTCTTC. Translating gives CASSLWTDSYNEQFF.

The chain joins TRBV5-6 to TRBJ2-7; D assignment may be TRBD1 or TRBD2 (5 bases each). Germline CDR1 SGHDT, CDR2 YYEEEE. This CDR3 region has 13 residues. Trimming stripped 5 bases from V and 5 bases from J, with 14 bases between. CDR3 in amino acids: CASSPRDGNEQYF. The CDR3 region has the DNA TGTGCCAGCAGTCCCCGGGACGGCAACGAGCAGTACTTC.